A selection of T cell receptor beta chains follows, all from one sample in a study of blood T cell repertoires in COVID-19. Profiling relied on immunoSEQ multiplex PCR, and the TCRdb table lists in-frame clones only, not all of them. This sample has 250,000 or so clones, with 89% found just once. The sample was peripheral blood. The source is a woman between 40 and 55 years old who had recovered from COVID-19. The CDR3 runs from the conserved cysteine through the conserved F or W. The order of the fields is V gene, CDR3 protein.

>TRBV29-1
CIGVNTEAFF
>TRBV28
CASSITGAGANVLTF
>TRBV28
CASRGTGLHTF
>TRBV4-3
CASSHIGAGTAKETQYF
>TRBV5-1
CASSLQSGTVVDTQYF
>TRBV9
CASSRDSSYEQYF
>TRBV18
CASSPGVGDGYTF
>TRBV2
CASSESSGSYEQYF
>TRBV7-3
CASSLNTGTGELFF
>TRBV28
CASSQMTGGREKLFF
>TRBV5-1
CASSLGQGSEKLFF
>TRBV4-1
CASSQRVINEKLFF
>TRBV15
CATSIGSSGKDTQYF
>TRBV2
CASSEAAGNFYGYTF
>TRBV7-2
CASSLGYRNSYGYTF
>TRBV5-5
CASSLGAGGPSDTQYF
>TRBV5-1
CASSWVTSPPDTQYF
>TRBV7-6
CASSLDLPGGKNYGYTF
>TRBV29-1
CSVEGRGTPDTQYF
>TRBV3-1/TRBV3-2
CASSPTGGRRRQYF
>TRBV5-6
CASSFRDRPTGELFF
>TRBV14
CASSRGQGETYEQYF
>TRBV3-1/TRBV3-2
CASSQESMYNEQFF
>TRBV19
CASKRGNSYEQYF
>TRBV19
CASSMVGAQDGYTF
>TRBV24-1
CATSVGAGSFYNEQFF
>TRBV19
CASSPTIGGGSGEQFF